The 14 T cell receptor beta chains given below trace back to one sample, sequenced in a study of blood T cell repertoires in COVID-19. The protocol was immunoSEQ multiplex PCR, while the TCRdb copy is restricted to in-frame clones and leaves out a portion. The repertoire holds about 180,000 clones, with roughly 87% as singletons. The sample comprised peripheral blood. The receptor set was obtained from a man younger than 35 who had recovered from COVID-19.

The J gene is TRBJ2-1, the V gene TRBV27; no reliable D call. The CDR3 extends over 15 amino acids. Trimming pared 4 bases from V and 7 bases from J, leaving 17 bases between. Germline CDR1 is MNHEY and CDR2 is SMNVEV (reference sequence). In DNA, the CDR3 is TGTGCCAGCAGTTGGGCCTATGGTTTCTTAAATGAGCAGTTCTTC. Its translation: CASSWAYGFLNEQFF.

Here the CDR3 reads CASSRQFPPTFYAEAFF. CDR3 bases: TGTGCCAGTAGTAGACAATTTCCACCGACATTTTACGCTGAAGCTTTCTTT. The chain is built from TRBV19 and TRBJ1-1; D is uncertain. The CDR3 length is 17 residues. The V end lost 4 bases, the J end lost 6 bases, and 24 bases lay between the germline ends. The germline V gene encodes CDR1 LNHDA and CDR2 SQIVND (reference sequence).

This sequence joins TRBV28 and TRBJ1-1; possible D gene TRBD1, 6 bases. The V and J ends lost 5 bases and 7 bases respectively, with 14 bases between them. Germline loops: CDR1 MDHEN, CDR2 SYDVKM. The CDR3 contains 13 residues. The CDR3 DNA follows: TGTGCCAGCAGTGTTACAGGGTTGGGTGAAGCTTTCTTT. Protein product: CASSVTGLGEAFF.

This clone came up a few times. This chain joins TRBV27 and TRBJ1-5, with TRBD1 matching over 8 bases. V was clipped by 5 bases and J by 4 bases; unmatched bases: 13. The CDR3 loop spans 17 amino acids. Per the germline V gene, CDR1 is MNHEY and CDR2 is SMNVEV (reference sequence). CDR3 coding DNA: TGTGCCAGCAGTATACTCACAGGGGGAAATGGGAATCAGCCCCAGCATTTT. Amino acid sequence: CASSILTGGNGNQPQHF.

Only one count was recorded for this clone. V and J are TRBV6-2 or TRBV6-3 and TRBJ2-3, with 9 positions matching TRBD2. CDR3 length: 15 residues. Germline CDR1 MNHEY, CDR2 SVGEGT. J gave up 3 bases and V 5 bases, and 6 bases lay outside the gene matches. CDR3 residues: CASSLSGRETDTQYF. The CDR3 region has the DNA TGTGCCAGCAGTCTTAGCGGGAGAGAGACAGATACGCAGTATTTT.

V is TRBV18 and J is TRBJ2-7; 8 bases align to TRBD2. Germline assignment: CDR1 KGHSH and CDR2 LQKENI. J was trimmed by 2 bases and V by 2 bases; bases with no gene match: 2. This CDR3 region has 14 residues. CDR3 in amino acids: CASSPDSGTYEQYF. In nucleotides, the CDR3 is TGTGCCAGCTCACCAGATAGCGGGACCTACGAGCAGTACTTC.

The gene calls are TRBV7-2 and TRBJ2-5, with no clear D. With 4 bases removed from V and 4 bases from J, the gap between germline ends came to 7 bases. The CDR3 spans 12 residues. CDR1 and CDR2 (germline): SGHTA, FQGNSA. CDR3 loop: CASSSLVETQYF. The CDR3 region has the DNA TGTGCCAGCAGCTCACTCGTAGAGACCCAGTACTTC.

This chain links TRBV2 with TRBJ1-1; TRBD1 aligns across 10 bases. The CDR3 has 20 residues. Per the germline V gene, CDR1 is SNHLY and CDR2 is FYNNEI. J gave up 5 bases and V 4 bases, and 22 bases lay outside the gene matches. DNA of the CDR3: TGTGCCAGCAGTGTCATAGGGAGGGGGACAGGGGCTGCCCAAGAGACTGAAGCTTTCTTT. Protein product: CASSVIGRGTGAAQETEAFF.

The CDR3 region is CASSWTSGPTLSYEQYF. The CDR3 DNA follows: TGTGCCAGCAGTTGGACTAGCGGGCCTACACTTTCCTACGAGCAGTACTTC. V and J are TRBV2 and TRBJ2-7; 11 bases line up with TRBD2. The CDR3 is 17 amino acids. Trimming cost V 5 bases and J 1 base; bases outside gene matches: 10. Germline lookup yields CDR1 SNHLY and CDR2 FYNNEI.

This clone was found a few times. This rearrangement joins TRBV4-3 to TRBJ2-2, with D possibly matching TRBD1 (5 bases). CDR3 length: 17 residues. V shed 2 bases and J shed 0 bases, with 13 bases lying between them. Looked up from germline, CDR1 is LGHNA and CDR2 is YSLEER. The CDR3 region is CASSQSPQGSNTGELFF. CDR3 coding DNA: TGCGCCAGCAGCCAAAGCCCCCAGGGTTCGAACACCGGGGAGCTGTTTTTT.

This chain links TRBV7-9 with TRBJ2-7, with 9 positions matching TRBD2. The CDR3 loop spans 14 amino acids. CDR1 and CDR2 from the germline V gene are SEHNR and FQNEAQ (reference sequence). V dropped 3 bases and J dropped 5; count of bases not matched to a gene: 5. The CDR3 coding sequence is TGTGCCAGCAGCTTGGCTAGCGGGATCAACGAGCAGTACTTC. This gives the protein CASSLASGINEQYF.

This chain links TRBV19 with TRBJ2-7; 11 positions match TRBD2. Germline values: CDR1 LNHDA, CDR2 SQIVND (reference sequence). The CDR3 has 14 residues. Trimming at V came to 6 bases and at J to 3 bases, leaving 4 bases not matched to a gene. CDR3 nucleotide sequence: TGTGCCAGTAGCCCTAGCGGGAGGTTCTACGAGCAGTACTTC. Its protein product is CASSPSGRFYEQYF.

V is TRBV28 and J is TRBJ1-6; 7 bases agree with TRBD1. CDR1 and CDR2 from the germline V gene are MDHEN and SYDVKM. Trimming at V came to 3 bases and at J to 5 bases, leaving 4 bases not matched to a gene. The CDR3 covers 15 residues. The DNA of the CDR3 is TGTGCCAGCAGTTTCAACAGGGGACATAATTCACCCCTCCACTTT. Residues: CASSFNRGHNSPLHF.

This chain uses TRBV29-1 with TRBJ2-4; D unclear. Germline CDR1 and CDR2: SQVTM and ANQGSEA. The CDR3 runs 13 residues. Trimming removed 2 bases at V and 0 bases at J, with 5 bases between. In nucleotides, the CDR3 is TGCAGCGTTGAACTACTAGCCAAAAACATTCAGTACTTC. The encoded protein is CSVELLAKNIQYF.